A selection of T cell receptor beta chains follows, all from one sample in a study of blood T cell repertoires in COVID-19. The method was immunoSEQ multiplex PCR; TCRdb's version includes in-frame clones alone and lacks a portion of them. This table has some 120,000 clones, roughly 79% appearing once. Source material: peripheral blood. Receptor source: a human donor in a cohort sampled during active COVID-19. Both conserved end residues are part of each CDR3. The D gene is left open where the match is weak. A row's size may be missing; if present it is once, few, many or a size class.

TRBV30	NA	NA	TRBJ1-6	CAWSLAKNSPLHF	TGTGCCTGGAGTTTGGCCAAGAATTCACCCCTCCACTTT
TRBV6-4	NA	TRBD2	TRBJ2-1	CASSPAGGSAYNEQFF	TGTGCCAGCAGTCCAGCGGGGGGGAGTGCCTACAATGAGCAGTTCTTC
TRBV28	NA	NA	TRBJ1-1	CASNPPLGGRAEAFF	TGTGCCAGCAACCCTCCTCTGGGGGGTAGGGCTGAAGCTTTCTTT
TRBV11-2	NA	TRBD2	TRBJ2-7	CASSLDQRGLAGVF	TGTGCCAGCAGCTTAGATCAGAGGGGACTAGCGGGGGTCTTC
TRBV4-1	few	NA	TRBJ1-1	CASSQQGMNTEAFF	TGCGCCAGCAGCCAACAGGGGATGAACACTGAAGCTTTCTTT
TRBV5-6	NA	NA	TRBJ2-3	CASSSLRGTDTQYF	TGTGCCAGCAGCTCACTCCGGGGCACAGATACGCAGTATTTT
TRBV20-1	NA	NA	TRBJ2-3	CSASWPDTQYF	TGCAGTGCTAGTTGGCCAGATACGCAGTATTTT
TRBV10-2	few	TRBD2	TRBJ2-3	CASSDLAGITDTQYF	TGCGCCAGCAGTGATCTAGCGGGGATCACAGATACGCAGTATTTT
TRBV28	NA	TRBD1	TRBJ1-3	CASSWGTGAFAGNTIYF	TGTGCCAGCAGTTGGGGGACAGGGGCTTTCGCTGGAAACACCATATATTTT
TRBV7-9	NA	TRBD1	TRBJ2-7	CASSLGDREDAYEQYF	TGTGCCAGCAGCTTAGGGGACAGGGAGGACGCCTACGAGCAGTACTTC
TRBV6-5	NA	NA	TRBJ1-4	CASSYSSYEKLFF	TGTGCCAGCAGTTACTCGAGCTATGAAAAACTGTTTTTT
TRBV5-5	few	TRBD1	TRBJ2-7	CASRIRQGTYEQYF	TGTGCCAGCAGAATTCGACAGGGAACCTACGAGCAGTACTTC
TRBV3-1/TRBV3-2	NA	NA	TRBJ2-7	CASSLTTEQYF	TGTGCCAGCAGCTTGACGACTGAGCAGTACTTC
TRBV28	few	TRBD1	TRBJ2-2	CASSLTGGTGELFF	TGTGCCAGCAGCTTGACAGGGGGGACCGGGGAGCTGTTTTTT
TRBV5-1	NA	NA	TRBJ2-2	CASSLSYTGELFF	TGCGCCAGCAGCTTGTCCTACACCGGGGAGCTGTTTTTT
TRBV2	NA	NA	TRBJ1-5	CASSAGPGVQPQHF	TGTGCCAGCAGTGCGGGTCCAGGGGTCCAGCCCCAGCATTTT